This T cell receptor beta chain originates from a study of blood T cell repertoires in COVID-19. This CDR3 contains 14 residues. Germline loops: CDR1 SGHRS, CDR2 YFSETQ. The V gene lost 0 bases and the J gene lost 2 bases, with 9 bases spanning the gap. Method: immunoSEQ multiplex PCR; TCRdb's copy keeps in-frame clones and lacks some. The profile shows around 450,000 clones, 90% of them singletons. Enrollees, about 18 to 89 years old, lived in approximately 25 US areas. All recovered Cohort 3 donors got two negative PCRs, got clearance, or saw symptom resolution. V and J are TRBV5-1 and TRBJ2-7, with D perhaps matching TRBD1 (5 bases). The material sequenced was PBMCs or T cells enriched from blood (not recorded which). This TCR was recovered from a man between 18 and 35 years old who had recovered from COVID-19. Written as DNA, the CDR3 is TGCGCCAGCAGCTTGGGCAGGGTACCCTACGAGCAGTACTTC. Translated, it gives CASSLGRVPYEQYF.